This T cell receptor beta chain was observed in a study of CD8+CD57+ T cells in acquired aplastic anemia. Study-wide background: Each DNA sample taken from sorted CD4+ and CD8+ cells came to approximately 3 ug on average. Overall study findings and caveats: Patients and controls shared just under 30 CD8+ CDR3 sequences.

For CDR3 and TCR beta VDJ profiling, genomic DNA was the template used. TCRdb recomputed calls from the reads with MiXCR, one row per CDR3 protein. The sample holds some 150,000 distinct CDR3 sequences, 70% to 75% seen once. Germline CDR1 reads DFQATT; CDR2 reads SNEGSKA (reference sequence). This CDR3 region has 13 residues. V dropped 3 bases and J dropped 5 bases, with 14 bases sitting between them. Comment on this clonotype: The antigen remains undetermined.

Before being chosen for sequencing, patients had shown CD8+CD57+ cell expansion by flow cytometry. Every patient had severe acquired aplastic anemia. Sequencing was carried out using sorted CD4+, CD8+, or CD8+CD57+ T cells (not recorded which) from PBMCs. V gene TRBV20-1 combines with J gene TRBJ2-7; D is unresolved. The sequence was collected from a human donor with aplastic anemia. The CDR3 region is CSARSWVLHEQYF. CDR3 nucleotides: TGCAGTGCTAGGTCATGGGTTTTGCACGAGCAGTACTTC.